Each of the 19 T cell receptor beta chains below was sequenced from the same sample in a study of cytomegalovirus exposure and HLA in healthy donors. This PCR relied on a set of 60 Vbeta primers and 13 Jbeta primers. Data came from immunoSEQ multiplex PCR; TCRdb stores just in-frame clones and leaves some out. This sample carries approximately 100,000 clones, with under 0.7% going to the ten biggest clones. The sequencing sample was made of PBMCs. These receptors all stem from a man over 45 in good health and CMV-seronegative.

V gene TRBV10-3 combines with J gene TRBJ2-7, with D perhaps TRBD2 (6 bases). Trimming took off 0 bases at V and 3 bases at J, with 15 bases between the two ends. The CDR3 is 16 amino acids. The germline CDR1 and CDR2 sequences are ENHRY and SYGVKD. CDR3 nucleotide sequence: TGTGCCATCAGTGAGTCAGTCGGGGACTTACTCTACGAGCAGTACTTC. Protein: CAISESVGDLLYEQYF.

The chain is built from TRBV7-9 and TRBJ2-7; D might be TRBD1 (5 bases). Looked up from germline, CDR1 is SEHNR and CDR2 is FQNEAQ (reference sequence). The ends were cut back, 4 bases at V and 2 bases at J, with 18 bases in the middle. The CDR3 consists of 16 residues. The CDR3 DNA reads TGTGCCAGCAGCTCGACCCGGACACCAGGAACCTACGAGCAGTACTTC. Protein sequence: CASSSTRTPGTYEQYF. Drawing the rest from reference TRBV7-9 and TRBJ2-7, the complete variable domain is DTGVSQNPRHKITKRGQNVTFRCDPISEHNRLYWYRQTLGQGPEFLTYFQNEAQLEKSRLLSDRFSAERPKGSFSTLEIQRTEQGDSAMYLCASSSTRTPGTYEQYFGPGTRLTVT.

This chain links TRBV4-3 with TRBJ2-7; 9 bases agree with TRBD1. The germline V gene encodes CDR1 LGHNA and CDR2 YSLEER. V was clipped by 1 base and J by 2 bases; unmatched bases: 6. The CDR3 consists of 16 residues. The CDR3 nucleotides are TGCGCCAGCAGCCAAGGTTACGGGACAGGGCCCTACGAGCAGTACTTC. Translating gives CASSQGYGTGPYEQYF.

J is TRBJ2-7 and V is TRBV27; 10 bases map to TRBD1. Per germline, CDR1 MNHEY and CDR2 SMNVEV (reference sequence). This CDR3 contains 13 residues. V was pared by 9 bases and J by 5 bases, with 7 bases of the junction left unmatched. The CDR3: CASGRDRGNEQYF. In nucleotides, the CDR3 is TGTGCCAGTGGTCGGGACAGGGGTAACGAGCAGTACTTC.

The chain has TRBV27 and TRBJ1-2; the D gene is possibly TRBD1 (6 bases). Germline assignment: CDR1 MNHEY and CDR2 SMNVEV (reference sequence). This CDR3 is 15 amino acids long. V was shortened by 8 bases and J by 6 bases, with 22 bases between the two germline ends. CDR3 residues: CASGTRRTAVNGYTF. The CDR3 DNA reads TGTGCCAGCGGAACCCGAAGGACAGCGGTTAATGGCTACACCTTC.

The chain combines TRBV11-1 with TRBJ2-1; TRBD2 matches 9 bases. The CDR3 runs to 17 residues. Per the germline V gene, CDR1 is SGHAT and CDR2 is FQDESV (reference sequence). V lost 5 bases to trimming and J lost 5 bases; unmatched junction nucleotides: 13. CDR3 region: CASSPNSPGLADNEQFF. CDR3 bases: TGTGCCAGCAGCCCCAATTCCCCGGGACTAGCAGACAATGAGCAGTTCTTC. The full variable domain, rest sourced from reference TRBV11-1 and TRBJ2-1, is EAEVAQSPRYKITEKSQAVAFWCDPISGHATLYWYRQILGQGPELLVQFQDESVVDDSQLPKDRFSAERLKGVDSTLKIQPAELGDSAMYLCASSPNSPGLADNEQFFGPGTRLTVL.

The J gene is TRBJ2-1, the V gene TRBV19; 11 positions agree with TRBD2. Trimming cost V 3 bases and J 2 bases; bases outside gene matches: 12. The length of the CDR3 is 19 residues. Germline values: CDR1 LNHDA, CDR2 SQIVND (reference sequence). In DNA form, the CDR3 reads TGTGCCAGTAGTATCTCCGGGACTAGCGGACCCAGAACCTACAATGAGCAGTTCTTC. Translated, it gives CASSISGTSGPRTYNEQFF.

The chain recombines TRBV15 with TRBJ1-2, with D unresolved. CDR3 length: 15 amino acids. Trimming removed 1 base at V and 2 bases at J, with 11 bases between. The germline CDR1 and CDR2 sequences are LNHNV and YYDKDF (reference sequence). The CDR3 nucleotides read TGTGCCACCAGCAGAGGGACTGCCGAAAACTATGGCTACACCTTC. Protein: CATSRGTAENYGYTF.

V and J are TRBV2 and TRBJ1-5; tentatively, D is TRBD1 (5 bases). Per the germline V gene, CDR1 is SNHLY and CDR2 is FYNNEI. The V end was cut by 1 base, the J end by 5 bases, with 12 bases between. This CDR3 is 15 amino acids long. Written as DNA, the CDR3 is TGTGCCAGCAGTGAAGACGGGGGTGGGGATCAGCCCCAGCATTTT. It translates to CASSEDGGGDQPQHF.

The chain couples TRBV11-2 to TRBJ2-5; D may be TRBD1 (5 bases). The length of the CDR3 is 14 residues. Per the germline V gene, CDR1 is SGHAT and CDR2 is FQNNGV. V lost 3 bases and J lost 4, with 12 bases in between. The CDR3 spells CASSFQGARETQYF. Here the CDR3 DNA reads TGTGCCAGCAGCTTTCAAGGGGCCAGAGAGACCCAGTACTTC.

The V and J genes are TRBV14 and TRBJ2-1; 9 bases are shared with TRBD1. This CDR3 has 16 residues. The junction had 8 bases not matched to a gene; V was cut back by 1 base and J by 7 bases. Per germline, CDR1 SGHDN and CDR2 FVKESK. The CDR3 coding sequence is TGTGCCAGCAGCCAAGCGGGGACAGGGATGGGGAATGAGCAGTTCTTC. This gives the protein CASSQAGTGMGNEQFF.

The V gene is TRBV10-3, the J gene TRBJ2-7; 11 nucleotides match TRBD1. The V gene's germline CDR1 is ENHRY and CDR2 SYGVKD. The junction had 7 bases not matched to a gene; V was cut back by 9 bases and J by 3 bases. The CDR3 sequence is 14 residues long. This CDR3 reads CAIGTGGLDYEQYF. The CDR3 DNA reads TGTGCCATAGGGACAGGGGGATTGGACTACGAGCAGTACTTC.

Here the CDR3 reads CASTEEGAGTEAFF. The CDR3 bases are TGTGCCAGCACCGAGGAGGGCGCGGGTACTGAAGCTTTCTTT. V and J are TRBV2 and TRBJ1-1; the D is unclear. This CDR3 spans 14 amino acids. The V end was cut by 7 bases, the J end by 5 bases, with 17 bases between. Germline V gene lookup returns CDR1 SNHLY and CDR2 FYNNEI. The variable domain in full, with the rest retrieved from reference TRBV2 and TRBJ1-1, is EPEVTQTPSHQVTQMGQEVILRCVPISNHLYFYWYRQILGQKVEFLVSFYNNEISEKSEIFDDQFSVERPDGSNFTLKIRSTKLEDSAMYFCASTEEGAGTEAFFGQGTRLTVV.

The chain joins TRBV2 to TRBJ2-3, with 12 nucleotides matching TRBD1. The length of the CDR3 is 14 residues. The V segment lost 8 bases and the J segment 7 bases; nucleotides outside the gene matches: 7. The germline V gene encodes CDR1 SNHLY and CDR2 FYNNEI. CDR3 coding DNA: TGTGCCAGCTTGTGGGACAGGGGGCCGTATACGCAGTATTTT. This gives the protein CASLWDRGPYTQYF.

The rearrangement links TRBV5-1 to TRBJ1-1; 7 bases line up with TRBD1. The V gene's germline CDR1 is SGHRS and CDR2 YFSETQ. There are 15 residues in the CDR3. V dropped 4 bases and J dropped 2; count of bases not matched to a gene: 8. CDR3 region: CASSIGGTANTEAFF. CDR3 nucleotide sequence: TGCGCCAGCAGCATTGGTGGGACAGCTAACACTGAAGCTTTCTTT.

The CDR3 sequence is CASSLETAMNTEAFF. As DNA, the CDR3 is TGTGCCAGCAGCTTAGAGACAGCGATGAACACTGAAGCTTTCTTT. V and J are TRBV7-9 and TRBJ1-1; D is perhaps TRBD1 (5 bases). Trimming removed 1 base at V and 0 bases at J, with 9 bases between. Per the germline V gene, CDR1 is SEHNR and CDR2 is FQNEAQ (reference sequence). CDR3 length equals 15 residues.

The CDR3: CASSPLGGGDQPQHF. The DNA of the CDR3 is TGTGCCAGCAGCCCCCTCGGGGGAGGCGATCAGCCCCAGCATTTT. This chain links TRBV7-6 with TRBJ1-5; D may be TRBD1 (5 bases). V shed 5 bases and J shed 5 bases, with 16 bases lying between them. The germline gives CDR1 SGHVS, CDR2 FNYEAQ. This CDR3 has 15 residues. Full variable domain (outside the CDR3, taken from reference TRBV7-6 and TRBJ1-5): GAGVSQSPRYKVTKRGQDVALRCDPISGHVSLYWYRQALGQGPEFLTYFNYEAQQDKSGLPNDRFSAERPEGSISTLTIQRTEQRDSAMYRCASSPLGGGDQPQHFGDGTRLSIL.

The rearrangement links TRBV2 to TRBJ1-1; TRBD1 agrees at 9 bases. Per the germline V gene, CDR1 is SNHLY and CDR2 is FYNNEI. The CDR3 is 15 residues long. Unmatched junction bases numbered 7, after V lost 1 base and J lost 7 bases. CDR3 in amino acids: CASSEVGQGKGEAFF. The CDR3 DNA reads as TGTGCCAGCAGTGAAGTCGGACAGGGGAAGGGTGAAGCTTTCTTT.

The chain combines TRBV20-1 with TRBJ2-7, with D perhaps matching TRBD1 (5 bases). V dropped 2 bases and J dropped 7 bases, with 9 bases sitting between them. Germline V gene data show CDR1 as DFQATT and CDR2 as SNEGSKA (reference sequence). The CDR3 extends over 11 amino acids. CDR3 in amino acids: CSARLDREQYF. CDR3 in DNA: TGCAGTGCTAGACTCGACAGAGAGCAGTACTTC.